Presented here are 28 T cell receptor beta chains from one specimen sequenced in a study of metastatic and nonmetastatic thyroid tumors (dated by TCRdb to the early 2020s). Libraries came from PCR. The sequencing machine was an Illumina HiSeq 4000. The public reads were reprocessed in TCRdb via fastp at Q25 and MiXCR, keeping in-frame beta chains. Counted in this sample were fewer than 55,000 clones; roughly 15% of them appeared once. Together, the top ten hold 22% of the sample. None of the patients had been given any treatment before thyroid surgery. The material sequenced was blood. The receptors here all came from a female donor with papillary thyroid cancer or a benign thyroid nodule (not recorded which). Some clones in this sample may be carry-over from other donors' samples.

Many counts were recorded for this clone. This chain joins TRBV6-4 and TRBJ2-1; D possibly corresponds to TRBD2 (6 bases). The CDR3 consists of 15 residues. V lost 0 bases and J lost 7, with 13 bases in between. Germline values: CDR1 MRHNA, CDR2 SNTAGT. The CDR3 spells CASSDSGGESNEQFF. The DNA of the CDR3 is TGTGCCAGCAGTGACTCTGGCGGGGAGTCGAATGAGCAGTTCTTC.

This clone appeared many times. The rearrangement joins TRBV5-1 to TRBJ1-2; D not resolved. CDR1 and CDR2 from the germline V gene are SGHRS and YFSETQ. The CDR3 consists of 14 residues. Trimming took 0 bases from V and 8 from J, leaving 14 bases between them. The CDR3 DNA reads TGCGCCAGCAGCTTGGCCTCCGGGAGCGGCGGCTACACCTTC. It translates to CASSLASGSGGYTF.

This clone turned up a few times. The V call is TRBV6-2 or TRBV6-3, the J call TRBJ2-7; D is uncertain. The CDR3 has 13 amino acids. V was clipped by 4 bases and J by 0 bases, with 7 bases between them. Germline assignment: CDR1 MNHEY and CDR2 SVGEGT. The chain's CDR3 is CASSLAASYEQYF. In DNA, the CDR3 is TGTGCCAGCAGTTTGGCAGCCTCCTACGAGCAGTACTTC.

The V gene is TRBV13, the J gene TRBJ1-1; tentative D call: TRBD1 (5 bases). The CDR3 has 13 amino acids. CDR1 is PRHDT and CDR2 is FYEKMQ in the germline V gene (reference sequence). Trimming took 6 bases from V and 1 from J, leaving 9 bases between them. CDR3 DNA: TGTGCCAGCAGTTCCCAGGGGAACACTGAAGCTTTCTTT. Translating it yields CASSSQGNTEAFF.

This clone was counted many times. The chain joins TRBV27 to TRBJ1-5; the match to TRBD1 covers 7 bases. V shed 2 bases, J shed 0 bases, and the junction held 1 base outside the gene matches. CDR3 length: 15 amino acids. Germline V gene sequence: CDR1 MNHEY, CDR2 SMNVEV (reference sequence). The CDR3 coding sequence is TGTGCCAGCAGTTTAGGGACAGCTAGCAATCAGCCCCAGCATTTT. Translating gives CASSLGTASNQPQHF.

CDR3 nucleotides: TGTGCCAGCACCACGGCCCAGGGGGACGAGCAGTACTTC. It specifies CASTTAQGDEQYF. The genes are TRBV27 and TRBJ2-7; 7 nucleotides align to TRBD1. Germline values: CDR1 MNHEY, CDR2 SMNVEV (reference sequence). The CDR3 sequence is 13 residues long. After removal of 7 bases from V and 5 bases from J, the junction contained 8 bases not matched to a gene.

Ten or more counts support this clone. Given a much more abundant clone one base away, this may be a read error. The chain couples TRBV19 to TRBJ2-1; 8 bases align to TRBD2. This CDR3 has 15 amino acids. Germline assignment: CDR1 LNHDA and CDR2 SQIVND (reference sequence). V gave up 5 bases and J gave up 2 bases; unmatched junction bases: 5. CDR3 coding DNA: TGTGCCAGTAGTCTCCGGGAGGGGGCCTACAATGAGCAGTTCTTC. Encoded protein: CASSLREGAYNEQFF.

This clone occurred many times. The gene calls are TRBV6-1 and TRBJ2-7; D remains unclear. This CDR3 comprises 14 residues. Germline values: CDR1 MNHNS, CDR2 SASEGT. V was cut by 2 bases and J by 1 base, with 9 bases left in between. CDR3 coding DNA: TGTGCCAGCAGTGAAAGAACAGAATCCTACGAGCAGTACTTC. This codes for CASSERTESYEQYF.

There are many counts of this clone. The sample contains more than one DNA sequence encoding this CDR3. The CDR3, as DNA: TGTGCCACATCGATCCCCTCGGCGCTACCCTACGAGCAGTACTTC. Protein: CATSIPSALPYEQYF. The chain couples TRBV6-1 to TRBJ2-7; D not resolved. The germline V gene encodes CDR1 MNHNS and CDR2 SASEGT. Trimming shortened V by 10 bases and J by 2 bases, and 21 bases separated the two germline ends. The CDR3 totals 15 residues.

The table lists this clone with many counts. This rearrangement joins TRBV12-3 or TRBV12-4 to TRBJ1-1, with D uncertain. The CDR3 consists of 13 residues. V was cut by 6 bases and J by 1 base, with 9 bases left in between. The CDR3 coding sequence is TGTGCCAGCAGGAACCCAACGAACACTGAAGCTTTCTTT. As protein: CASRNPTNTEAFF.

As to this clone: The junction departs from the called germline gene at one end, perhaps through a read error. Additional DNA sequences in this sample encode the identical CDR3. The CDR3 region is CASGILGTSYAF. In nucleotides, the CDR3 is TGTGCCAGCGGTATCCTAGGTACCTCGTATGCCTTC. V gene TRBV28 combines with J gene TRBJ1-2, with no clear D. Germline assignment: CDR1 MDHEN and CDR2 SYDVKM. There are 12 residues in the CDR3.

As to this clone: A junction boundary mismatches the germline segment, possibly from a read error. The gene calls are TRBV25-1 and TRBJ2-1, with D maybe TRBD1 (6 bases). CDR1 MGHDK and CDR2 SYGVNS come from the germline V gene. The CDR3 consists of 16 residues. CDR3 nucleotides: TGTGCCAGCAGTGAATCTACAGGGAAGGGGTTCAATGGGCAGTTCTTC. It specifies CASSESTGKGFNGQFF.

This clone occurred many times. The chain is built from TRBV12-3 or TRBV12-4 and TRBJ2-3; no firm D call. The CDR3 is made up of 12 amino acids. Trimming took 3 bases from V and 0 from J, leaving 1 base between them. CDR3 sequence (DNA): TGTGCCAGCAGTTTCAGCACAGATACGCAGTATTTT. Its translation is CASSFSTDTQYF.

The V gene is TRBV2, the J gene TRBJ2-1; D remains unclear. Germline CDR1 and CDR2: SNHLY and FYNNEI. The CDR3 has 13 amino acids. The CDR3 bases are TGTGCAGGCGGAAAAGCTCCCTACAATGAGCAGTTCTTC. Protein sequence: CAGGKAPYNEQFF.

This clone was counted a few times. A much larger clone lies one base from this, so it may be a read error. This chain joins TRBV20-1 and TRBJ1-1; a possible D gene is TRBD1 (5 bases). The CDR3 sequence is 13 residues long. Trimming stripped 5 bases from V and 0 bases from J, with 10 bases between. The germline V gene encodes CDR1 DFQATT and CDR2 SNEGSKA (reference sequence). CDR3 bases: TGCAGTGCTTGTACAGGAGTGAACACTGAAGCTTTCTTT. Translating gives CSACTGVNTEAFF.

There are a few counts of this clone. The chain employs TRBV11-1 and TRBJ1-3; possibly TRBD1 for D (5 bases). V was cut by 4 bases and J by 4 bases, with 17 bases left in between. The CDR3 runs to 16 residues. Germline V lookup: CDR1 SGHAT, CDR2 FQDESV (reference sequence). CDR3 region: CASSSTRQKGGNTIYF. CDR3 bases: TGTGCCAGCAGCTCTACTCGACAGAAAGGCGGAAACACCATATATTTT.

This clone has at least ten counts. The chain carries TRBV11-2 and TRBJ1-1; 7 bases line up with TRBD1. Unmatched junction bases numbered 10, after V lost 4 bases and J lost 11 bases. The CDR3 runs 13 residues. Germline CDR1 reads SGHAT; CDR2 reads FQNNGV. CDR3 sequence: CASSSPSGQRAFF. CDR3 bases: TGTGCCAGCAGCTCTCCCTCGGGACAGAGGGCTTTCTTT.

This clone occurred many times. The chain combines TRBV29-1 with TRBJ1-1, with D tentatively TRBD1 (6 bases). Germline V gene data show CDR1 as SQVTM and CDR2 as ANQGSEA. V shed 6 bases and J shed 1 base, with 9 bases lying between them. This CDR3 has 12 residues. CDR3 amino acids: CSVYRENTEAFF. CDR3 DNA sequence: TGCAGCGTCTACAGGGAGAACACTGAAGCTTTCTTT.

This clone was seen ten or more times. V gene TRBV5-1 combines with J gene TRBJ1-1, with D hard to call. V was pared by 5 bases and J by 1 base, with 12 bases between. The CDR3 length is 14 residues. The germline gives CDR1 SGHRS, CDR2 YFSETQ. The CDR3 loop reads CASSLRVANTEAFF. The CDR3 DNA is TGCGCCAGCAGTCTGCGGGTGGCGAACACTGAAGCTTTCTTT.

This clone was seen repeatedly, ten times or more. This chain's CDR3 is CSAPGLSYNEQFF. Here the CDR3 DNA reads TGCAGTGCACCGGGTCTCTCCTACAATGAGCAGTTCTTC. V gene TRBV20-1 combines with J gene TRBJ2-1, with D uncertain. The CDR3 has 13 residues. Germline CDR1 is DFQATT and CDR2 is SNEGSKA (reference sequence). Deletions cut 6 bases from V and 0 bases from J, with 9 bases between.

This sequence joins TRBV5-6 and TRBJ1-1; D is possibly TRBD1 (5 bases). The CDR3 has 16 amino acids. Trimming cost V 5 bases and J 0 bases, with 17 bases left between them. Looked up from germline, CDR1 is SGHDT and CDR2 is YYEEEE. DNA for the CDR3: TGTGCCAGCAGTCAAACAATACAGGCCCTGAACACTGAAGCTTTCTTT. It translates to CASSQTIQALNTEAFF.

This clone has ten or more counts. The gene calls are TRBV19 and TRBJ1-1; a weak D match, TRBD1 (6 bases). Per germline, CDR1 LNHDA and CDR2 SQIVND (reference sequence). Trimming took 2 bases from V and 4 from J, leaving 11 bases between them. This CDR3 is 14 amino acids long. The CDR3 is CASSITGGRTEAFF. CDR3 DNA: TGTGCCAGTAGTATAACGGGGGGCCGCACTGAAGCTTTCTTT.

This clone was seen repeatedly, ten times or more. The chain joins TRBV20-1 to TRBJ2-2; tentative D call: TRBD1 (5 bases). With 3 bases removed from V and 8 bases from J, the gap between germline ends came to 16 bases. Looked up from germline, CDR1 is DFQATT and CDR2 is SNEGSKA (reference sequence). The CDR3 runs to 14 residues. CDR3 protein: CSASHSTGLGELFF. The CDR3 DNA sequence: TGCAGTGCTAGCCATTCCACAGGTCTGGGGGAGCTGTTTTTT.

This clone was seen many times. The V call is TRBV20-1, the J call TRBJ2-7, with TRBD2 as a possible D gene (5 bases). In germline, CDR1 is DFQATT, CDR2 SNEGSKA (reference sequence). The CDR3 runs to 14 residues. V was shortened by 2 bases and J by 6 bases, with 17 bases between the two germline ends. The CDR3, as DNA: TGCAGTGCTAGAAGTAGCCCAGCGGCTAGCGAGCAGTACTTC. Translation: CSARSSPAASEQYF.

With respect to this clone: Germline is not matched at one junction end, which may reflect a read error. The genes are TRBV5-1 and TRBJ2-3; the D is unclear. From germline, CDR1 is SGHRS and CDR2 YFSETQ. The CDR3 runs 13 residues. CDR3 sequence (DNA): TGCGTCAGCAGCCCCTACTGGGCAGATACGCAGTATTTT. Translation: CVSSPYWADTQYF. The whole variable domain, remainder taken from reference TRBV5-1 and TRBJ2-3, is KAGVTQTPRYLIKTRGQQVTLSCSPISGHRSVSWYQQTPGQGLQFLFEYFSETQRNKGNFPGRFSGRQFSNSRSEMNVSTLELGDSALYLCVSSPYWADTQYFGPGTRLTVL.

This clone has ten or more counts. The chain employs TRBV6-1 and TRBJ2-7; no clear D gene. Germline assignment: CDR1 MNHNS and CDR2 SASEGT. This CDR3 region has 15 residues. V was cut by 6 bases and J by 0 bases, with 15 bases left in between. CDR3 in DNA: TGTGCCAGCAGCTCACCAGGACGTTCCTCCTACGAGCAGTACTTC. This gives the protein CASSSPGRSSYEQYF.

The chain uses TRBV11-2 and TRBJ2-1, with D maybe TRBD1 (5 bases). V gave up 0 bases and J gave up 6 bases, with 9 bases separating them. In germline, CDR1 is SGHAT, CDR2 FQNNGV. This CDR3 has 14 residues. Here the CDR3 DNA reads TGTGCCAGCAGCTTAGAGCAGACAGCCAATGAGCAGTTCTTC. It yields the protein CASSLEQTANEQFF. The full variable domain, rest sourced from reference TRBV11-2 and TRBJ2-1, is EAGVAQSPRYKIIEKRQSVAFWCNPISGHATLYWYQQILGQGPKLLIQFQNNGVVDDSQLPKDRFSAERLKGVDSTLKIQPAKLEDSAVYLCASSLEQTANEQFFGPGTRLTVL.

This clone was detected ten times or more. The chain combines TRBV11-2 with TRBJ2-3; D uncertain. This CDR3 contains 14 residues. Germline V CDR1 and CDR2: SGHAT, FQNNGV. Trimming cost V 0 bases and J 4 bases, with 8 bases left between them. CDR3 DNA: TGTGCCAGCAGCTTAGAGCAGATTGCAGATACGCAGTATTTT. This sequence encodes CASSLEQIADTQYF.